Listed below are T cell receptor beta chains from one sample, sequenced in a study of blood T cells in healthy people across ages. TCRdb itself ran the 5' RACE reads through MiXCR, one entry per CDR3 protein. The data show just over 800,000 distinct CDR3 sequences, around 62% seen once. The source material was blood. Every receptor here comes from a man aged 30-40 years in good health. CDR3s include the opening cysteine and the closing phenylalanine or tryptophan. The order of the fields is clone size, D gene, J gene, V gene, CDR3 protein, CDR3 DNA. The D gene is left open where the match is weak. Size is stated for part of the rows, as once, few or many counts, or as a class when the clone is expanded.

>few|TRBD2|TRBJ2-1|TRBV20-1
CSAIFGLAGVDEQFF
TGCAGTGCTATTTTCGGACTAGCGGGGGTCGATGAGCAGTTCTTC
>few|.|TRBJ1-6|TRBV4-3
CASSQLWGRDSPLHF
TGCGCCAGCAGCCAACTATGGGGCCGAGATTCACCCCTCCACTTT
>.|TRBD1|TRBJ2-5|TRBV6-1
CASSEWTGGTETQYF
TGTGCCAGCAGTGAATGGACAGGGGGCACAGAGACCCAGTACTTC
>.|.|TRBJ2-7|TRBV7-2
CASSVEGGRNEQYF
TGTGCCAGCAGCGTAGAGGGGGGTAGGAACGAGCAGTACTTC
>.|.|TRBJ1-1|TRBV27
CASSPLVGVVAEAFF
TGTGCCAGCAGTCCCCTCGTGGGGGTAGTCGCTGAAGCTTTCTTT
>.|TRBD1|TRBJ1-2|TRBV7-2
CASSLRQGQDYGYTF
TGTGCCAGCAGCTTGAGACAGGGGCAGGACTATGGCTACACCTTC
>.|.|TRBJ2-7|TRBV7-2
CASSLGGFHYEQYF
TGTGCCAGCAGCCTGGGGGGATTCCACTACGAGCAGTACTTC
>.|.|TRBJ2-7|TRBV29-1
CSVEVEETEQYF
TGCAGCGTTGAAGTAGAAGAGACCGAGCAGTACTTC
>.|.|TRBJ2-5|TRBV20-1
CSAREGGPETQYF
TGCAGTGCTAGAGAGGGGGGCCCTGAGACCCAGTACTTC
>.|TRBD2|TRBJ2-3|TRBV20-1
CSARISGEGTDTQYF
TGCAGTGCTAGAATTAGCGGGGAGGGCACAGATACGCAGTATTTT
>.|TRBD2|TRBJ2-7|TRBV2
CASSELAGGTYEQYF
TGTGCCAGCAGCGAACTAGCGGGGGGGACCTACGAGCAGTACTTC
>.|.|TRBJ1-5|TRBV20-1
CSARDSTQGNQPQHF
TGCAGTGCTAGAGACAGTACCCAAGGGAATCAGCCCCAGCATTTT
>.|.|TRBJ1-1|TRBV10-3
CANQVDRNTEAFF
TGTGCCAACCAAGTGGACAGGAACACTGAAGCTTTCTTT
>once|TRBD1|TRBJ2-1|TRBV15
CATSRNRGPGAFF
TGTGCCACCAGCAGGAACAGGGGGCCGGGAGCGTTCTTC
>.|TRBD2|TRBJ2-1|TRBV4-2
CASSQLAGDYNEQFF
TGTGCCAGCAGCCAACTAGCGGGGGACTACAATGAGCAGTTCTTC
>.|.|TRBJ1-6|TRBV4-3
CASSQAEWGSPLHF
TGCGCCAGCAGCCAAGCAGAGTGGGGTTCGCCCCTCCACTTT
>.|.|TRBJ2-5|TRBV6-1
CASSATAYTETQYF
TGTGCCAGCAGTGCCACCGCGTACACAGAGACCCAGTACTTC